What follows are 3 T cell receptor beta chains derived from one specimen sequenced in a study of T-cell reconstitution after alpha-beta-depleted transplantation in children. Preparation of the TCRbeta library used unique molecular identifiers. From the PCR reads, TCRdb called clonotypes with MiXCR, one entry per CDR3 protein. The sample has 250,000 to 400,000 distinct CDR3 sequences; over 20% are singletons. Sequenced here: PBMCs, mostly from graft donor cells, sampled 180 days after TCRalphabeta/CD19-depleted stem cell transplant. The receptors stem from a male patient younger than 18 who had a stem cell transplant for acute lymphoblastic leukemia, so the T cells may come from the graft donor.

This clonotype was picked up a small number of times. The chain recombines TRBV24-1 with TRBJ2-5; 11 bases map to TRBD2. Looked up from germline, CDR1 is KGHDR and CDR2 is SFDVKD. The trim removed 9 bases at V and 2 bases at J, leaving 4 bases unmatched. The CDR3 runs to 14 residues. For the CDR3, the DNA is TGTGCCACCTCTAGCGGGAGGTTACAAGAGACCCAGTACTTC. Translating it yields CATSSGRLQETQYF.

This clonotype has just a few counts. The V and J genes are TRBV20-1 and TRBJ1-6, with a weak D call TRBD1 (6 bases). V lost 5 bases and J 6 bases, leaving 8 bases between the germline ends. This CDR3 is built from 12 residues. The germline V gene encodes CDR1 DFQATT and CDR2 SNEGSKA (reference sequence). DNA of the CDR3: TGCAGTGCTCAGGGGTTTAATTCACCCCTCCACTTT. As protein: CSAQGFNSPLHF.

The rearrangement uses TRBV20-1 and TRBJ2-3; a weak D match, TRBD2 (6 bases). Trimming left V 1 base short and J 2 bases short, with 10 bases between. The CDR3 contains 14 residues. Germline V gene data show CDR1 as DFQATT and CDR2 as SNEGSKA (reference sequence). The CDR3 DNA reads TGCAGTGCTAGAGTCAGCGGGCACACAGATACGCAGTATTTT. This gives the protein CSARVSGHTDTQYF.